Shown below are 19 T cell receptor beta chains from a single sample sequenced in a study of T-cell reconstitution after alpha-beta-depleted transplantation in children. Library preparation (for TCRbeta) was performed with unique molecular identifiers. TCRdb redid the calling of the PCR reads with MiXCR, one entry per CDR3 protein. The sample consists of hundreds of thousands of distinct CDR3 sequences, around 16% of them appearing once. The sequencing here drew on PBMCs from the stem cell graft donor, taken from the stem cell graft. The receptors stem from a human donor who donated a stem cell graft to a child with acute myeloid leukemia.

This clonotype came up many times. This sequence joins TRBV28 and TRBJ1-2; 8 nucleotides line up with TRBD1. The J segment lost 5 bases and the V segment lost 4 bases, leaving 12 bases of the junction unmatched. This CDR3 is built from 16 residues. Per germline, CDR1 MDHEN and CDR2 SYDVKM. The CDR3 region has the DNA TGTGCCAGCAGTTCCCTCGGGACAGGTGCCTCATATGGCTACACCTTC. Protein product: CASSSLGTGASYGYTF.

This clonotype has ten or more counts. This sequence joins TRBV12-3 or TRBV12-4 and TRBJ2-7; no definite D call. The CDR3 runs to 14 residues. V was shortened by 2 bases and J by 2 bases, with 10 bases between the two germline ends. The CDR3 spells CASSLLQTPYEQYF. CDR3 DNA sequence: TGTGCCAGCAGTTTACTACAAACCCCCTACGAGCAGTACTTC.

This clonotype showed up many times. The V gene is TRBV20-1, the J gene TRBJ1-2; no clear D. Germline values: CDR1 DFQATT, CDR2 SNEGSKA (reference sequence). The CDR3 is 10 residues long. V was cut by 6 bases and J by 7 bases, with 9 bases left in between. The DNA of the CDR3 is TGCAGTGCGTCCCCTCCTGGCTACACCTTC. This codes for CSASPPGYTF.

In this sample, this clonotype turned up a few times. The chain's CDR3 is CASSLQYDLSYEQYF. CDR3 sequence (DNA): TGTGCCAGCAGCCTTCAATATGACCTCTCCTACGAGCAGTACTTC. The rearrangement uses TRBV4-2 and TRBJ2-7, with unresolved D. V was shortened by 4 bases and J by 0 bases, with 13 bases between the two germline ends. The length of the CDR3 is 15 residues. Germline assignment: CDR1 LGHNA and CDR2 YNFKEQ.

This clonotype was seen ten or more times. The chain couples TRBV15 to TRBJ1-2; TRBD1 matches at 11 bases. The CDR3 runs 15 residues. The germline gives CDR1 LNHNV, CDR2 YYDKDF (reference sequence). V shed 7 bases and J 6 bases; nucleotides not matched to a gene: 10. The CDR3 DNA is TGTGCCACCACCCCGGACAGGGGGCGAGTGAATGGCTACACCTTC. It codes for CATTPDRGRVNGYTF. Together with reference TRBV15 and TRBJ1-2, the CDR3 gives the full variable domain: DAMVIQNPRYQVTQFGKPVTLSCSQTLNHNVMYWYQQKSSQAPKLLFHYYDKDFNNEADTPDNFQSRRPNTSFCFLDIRSPGLGDTAMYLCATTPDRGRVNGYTFGSGTRLTVV.

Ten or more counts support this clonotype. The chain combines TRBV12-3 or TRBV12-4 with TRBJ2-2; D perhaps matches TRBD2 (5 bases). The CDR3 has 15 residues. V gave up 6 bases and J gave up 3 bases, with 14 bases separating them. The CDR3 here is CASSRTRPDTGELFF. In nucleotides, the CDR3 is TGTGCCAGCAGCCGGACTCGACCGGACACCGGGGAGCTGTTTTTT.

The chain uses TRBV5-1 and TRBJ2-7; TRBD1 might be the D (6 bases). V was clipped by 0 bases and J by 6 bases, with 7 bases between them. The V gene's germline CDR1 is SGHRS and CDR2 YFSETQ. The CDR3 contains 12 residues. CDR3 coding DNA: TGCGCCAGCAGCTTGGGGGGGCGCGAGCAGTACTTC. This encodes CASSLGGREQYF. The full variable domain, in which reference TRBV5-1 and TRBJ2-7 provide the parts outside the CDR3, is KAGVTQTPRYLIKTRGQQVTLSCSPISGHRSVSWYQQTPGQGLQFLFEYFSETQRNKGNFPGRFSGRQFSNSRSEMNVSTLELGDSALYLCASSLGGREQYFGPGTRLTVT.

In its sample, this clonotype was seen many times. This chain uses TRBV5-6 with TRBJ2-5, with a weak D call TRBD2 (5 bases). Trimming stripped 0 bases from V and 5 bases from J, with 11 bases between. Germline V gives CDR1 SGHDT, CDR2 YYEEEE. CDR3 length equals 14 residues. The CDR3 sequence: CASSLDWTSETQYF. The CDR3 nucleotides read TGTGCCAGCAGCTTGGATTGGACTTCGGAGACCCAGTACTTC. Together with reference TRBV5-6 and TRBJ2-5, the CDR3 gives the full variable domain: DAGVTQSPTHLIKTRGQQVTLRCSPKSGHDTVSWYQQALGQGPQFIFQYYEEEERQRGNFPDRFSGHQFPNYSSELNVNALLLGDSALYLCASSLDWTSETQYFGPGTRLLVL.

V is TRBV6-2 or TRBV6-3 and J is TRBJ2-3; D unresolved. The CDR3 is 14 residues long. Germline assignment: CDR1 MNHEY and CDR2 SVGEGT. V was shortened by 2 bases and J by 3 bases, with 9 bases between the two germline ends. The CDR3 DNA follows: TGTGCCAGCAGTTACAACACAGCTACAGATACGCAGTATTTT. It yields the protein CASSYNTATDTQYF.

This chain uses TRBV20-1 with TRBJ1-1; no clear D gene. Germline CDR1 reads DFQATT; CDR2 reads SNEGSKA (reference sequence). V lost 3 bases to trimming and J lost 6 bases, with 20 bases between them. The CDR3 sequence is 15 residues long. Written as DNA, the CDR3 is TGCAGTGCTAGCGGGCCGACAAAGGGAGGGTCTGAAGCTTTCTTT. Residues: CSASGPTKGGSEAFF.

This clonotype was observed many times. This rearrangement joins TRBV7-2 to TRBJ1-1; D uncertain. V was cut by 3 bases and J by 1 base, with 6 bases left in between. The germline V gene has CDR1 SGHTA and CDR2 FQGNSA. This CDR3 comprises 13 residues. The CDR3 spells CASSFLRNTEAFF. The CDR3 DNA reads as TGTGCCAGCAGCTTTCTGAGGAACACTGAAGCTTTCTTT.

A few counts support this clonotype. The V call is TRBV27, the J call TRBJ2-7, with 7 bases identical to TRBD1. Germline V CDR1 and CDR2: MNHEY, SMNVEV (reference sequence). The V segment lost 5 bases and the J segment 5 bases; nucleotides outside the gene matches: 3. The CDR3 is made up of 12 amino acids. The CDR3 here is CASSKTGDEQYF. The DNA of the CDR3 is TGTGCCAGCAGTAAAACAGGGGACGAGCAGTACTTC.

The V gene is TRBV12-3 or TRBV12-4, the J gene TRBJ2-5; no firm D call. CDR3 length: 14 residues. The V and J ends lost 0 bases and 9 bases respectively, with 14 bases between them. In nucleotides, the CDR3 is TGTGCCAGCAGTTTAGCCGTGAATTACGGGCCCCAGTACTTC. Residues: CASSLAVNYGPQYF.

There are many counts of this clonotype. As DNA, the CDR3 is TGCAGTGCTCCTGCCAGGGAACCCTACGAGCAGTACTTC. Translated: CSAPAREPYEQYF. This sequence joins TRBV20-1 and TRBJ2-7, with TRBD1 as a possible D gene (5 bases). The germline gives CDR1 DFQATT, CDR2 SNEGSKA (reference sequence). The V gene lost 5 bases and the J gene lost 2 bases, with 13 bases spanning the gap. CDR3 length: 13 amino acids.

The CDR3 coding sequence is TGCAGTGCGAGTAGCGGGGGGGCCTTAGAGACCCAGTACTTC. This encodes CSASSGGALETQYF. The V call is TRBV20-1, the J call TRBJ2-5, with TRBD2 matching 11 bases. The germline CDR1 and CDR2 sequences are DFQATT and SNEGSKA (reference sequence). V trimming: 6 bases; J trimming: 4 bases; junction bases outside the gene matches: 7. This CDR3 contains 14 residues.

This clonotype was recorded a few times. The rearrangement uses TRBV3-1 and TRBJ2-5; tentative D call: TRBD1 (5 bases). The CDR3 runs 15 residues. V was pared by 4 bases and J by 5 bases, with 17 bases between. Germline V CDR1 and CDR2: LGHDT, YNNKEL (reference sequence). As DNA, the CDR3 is TGTGCCAGCAGCCCTGGCCAGGGTAGGTGGGAGACCCAGTACTTC. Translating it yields CASSPGQGRWETQYF.

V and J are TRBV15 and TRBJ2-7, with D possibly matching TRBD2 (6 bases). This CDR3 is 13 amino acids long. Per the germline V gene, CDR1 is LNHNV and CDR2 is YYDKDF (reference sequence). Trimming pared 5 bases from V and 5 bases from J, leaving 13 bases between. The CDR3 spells CATSPRLENEQYV. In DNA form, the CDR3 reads TGTGCCACCAGCCCCCGACTAGAAAACGAGCAGTACGTC.

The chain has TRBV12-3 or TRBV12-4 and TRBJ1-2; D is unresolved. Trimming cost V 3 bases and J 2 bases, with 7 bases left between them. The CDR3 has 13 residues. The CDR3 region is CASSFTVNYGYTF. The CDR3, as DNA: TGTGCCAGCAGTTTCACAGTCAACTATGGCTACACCTTC.

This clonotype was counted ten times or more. The CDR3 bases are TGCGCCAGCAGCTTGGGGGCGGATGGCTACACCTTC. Amino acids: CASSLGADGYTF. The chain links TRBV5-1 to TRBJ1-2; D unclear. There are 12 residues in the CDR3. From germline, CDR1 is SGHRS and CDR2 YFSETQ. The V and J ends lost 0 bases and 6 bases respectively, with 6 bases between them.